This T cell receptor (beta chain) was recorded in a study of shared clonotypes between healthy human individuals. Study information: Three plates were used per donor for CD4 naive, three for CD4 memory, two for CD8 naive and one for CD8 memory.

TCRdb keeps only in-frame clones here, not all; method: immunoSEQ multiplex PCR. In the table there are around 1,900,000 clones, around 95% of which are singletons. The naive CD8 population came from CD45RO-negative cells selected for CCR7, without terminally differentiated effector memory CD45RA+ cells. All the donors were Caucasian adults who lived in Nashville, Tennessee. J was trimmed by 3 bases and V by 4 bases; bases with no gene match: 4. CDR3 length: 15 amino acids. The germline V gene has CDR1 MGHRA and CDR2 YSYEKL. Sequencing used naive CD8+ T cells from PBMCs. The sequence came from a man aged 18-30 years in good health. Some clones in this sample may be carry-over from other donors' samples. The chain recombines TRBV4-1 with TRBJ2-3, with 10 bases aligning to TRBD2. CDR3 coding DNA: TGCGCCAGCAGCCCGGGACTAGCGCTGACAGATACGCAGTATTTT. Translating gives CASSPGLALTDTQYF.